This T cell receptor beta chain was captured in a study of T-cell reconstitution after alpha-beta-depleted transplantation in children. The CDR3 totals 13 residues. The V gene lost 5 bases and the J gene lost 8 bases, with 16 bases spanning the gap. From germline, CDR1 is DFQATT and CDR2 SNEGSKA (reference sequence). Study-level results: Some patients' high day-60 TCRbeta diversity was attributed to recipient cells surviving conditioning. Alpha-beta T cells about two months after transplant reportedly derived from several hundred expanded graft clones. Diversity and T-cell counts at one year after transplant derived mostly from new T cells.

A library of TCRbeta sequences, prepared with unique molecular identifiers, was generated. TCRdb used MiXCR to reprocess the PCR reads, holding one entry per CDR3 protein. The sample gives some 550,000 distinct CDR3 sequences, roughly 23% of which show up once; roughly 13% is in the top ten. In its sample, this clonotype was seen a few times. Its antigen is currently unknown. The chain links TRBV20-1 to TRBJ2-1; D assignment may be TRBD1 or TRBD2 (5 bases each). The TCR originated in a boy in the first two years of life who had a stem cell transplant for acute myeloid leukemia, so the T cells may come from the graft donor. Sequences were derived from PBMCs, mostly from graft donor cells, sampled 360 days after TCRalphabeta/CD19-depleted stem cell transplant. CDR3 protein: CSAPKGRGDEQFF. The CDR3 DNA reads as TGCAGTGCTCCAAAAGGACGGGGCGATGAGCAGTTCTTC.